These T cell receptor beta chains were read from a single sample in a study of shared clonotypes between healthy human individuals. TCRdb keeps only in-frame clones here, not all; method: immunoSEQ multiplex PCR. Found here are about 1 million clones, more than 65% of them singletons; the top ten hold approximately 1.5%. Specimen: memory CD4+ T cells sorted from blood. Receptors originate from a man aged 18-30 years in good health. Both conserved end residues are part of each CDR3. A D gene is named only where the DNA matches it firmly. The listing skips clone size in some rows; elsewhere it reads once, few, many or a size class.

j_call d_call clone_size v_call cdr3_aa cdr3_nt
TRBJ2-5 NA NA TRBV5-5 CASSNNPESETQYF TGTGCCAGCAGCAATAATCCCGAAAGTGAGACCCAGTACTTC
TRBJ1-2 NA NA TRBV7-8 CASSLNRASYGYTF TGTGCCAGCAGCTTAAACAGGGCCTCCTATGGCTACACCTTC
TRBJ2-1 NA NA TRBV7-9 CASSLGRDRRYNEQFF TGTGCCAGCAGCTTAGGGCGGGACAGACGTTACAATGAGCAGTTCTTC
TRBJ2-7 TRBD2 once TRBV27 CASSLTSGNHEQYF TGTGCCAGCAGCCTGACTAGCGGGAACCACGAGCAGTACTTC
TRBJ2-7 TRBD1 NA TRBV5-4 CASSQGGGTGSYEQYF TGTGCCAGCAGCCAAGGGGGCGGCACTGGCTCCTACGAGCAGTACTTC
TRBJ2-1 NA few TRBV6-6 CASTLTGAVLNEQFF TGTGCCAGCACTCTCACGGGGGCAGTGTTAAATGAGCAGTTCTTC
TRBJ1-2 NA NA TRBV1 CTSSQELRVYGYTF TGCACCAGCAGCCAAGAATTAAGGGTCTATGGCTACACCTTC
TRBJ2-7 NA NA TRBV6-5 CASSRTGEAYEQYF TGTGCCAGCAGCCGCACAGGGGAGGCGTACGAGCAGTACTTC
TRBJ1-1 TRBD1 few TRBV11-2 CASSRDRAASEAFF TGTGCCAGCAGCCGGGACAGGGCGGCCTCTGAAGCTTTCTTT
TRBJ1-4 TRBD1 NA TRBV18 CASSRSTGTTNEKLFF TGTGCCAGCTCACGGTCGACAGGGACAACTAATGAAAAACTGTTTTTT
TRBJ2-5 NA once TRBV18 CASSPGLPREETQYF TGTGCCAGCTCACCCGGACTGCCAAGGGAGGAGACCCAGTACTTC
TRBJ2-2 TRBD1 once TRBV6-1 CASSEQGAGTGELFF TGTGCCAGCAGTGAACAGGGGGCGGGGACCGGGGAGCTGTTTTTT
TRBJ2-2 TRBD2 NA TRBV6-5 CASRGLVGGELFF TGTGCCAGCAGGGGACTAGTGGGCGGGGAGCTGTTTTTT
TRBJ2-2 NA NA TRBV28 CASSLTGLNTGELFF TGTGCCAGCAGTTTAACAGGGTTAAACACCGGGGAGCTGTTTTTT
TRBJ2-3 TRBD1 few TRBV6-1 CASSLGTGANTQYF TGTGCCAGCAGCCTAGGGACAGGGGCAAATACGCAGTATTTT
TRBJ1-1 NA NA TRBV2 CASIWTEMNTEAFF TGTGCCAGCATTTGGACAGAGATGAACACTGAAGCTTTCTTT
TRBJ2-3 NA NA TRBV11-3 CASSPRGSTDTQYF TGTGCCAGCAGCCCCCGAGGGTCCACAGATACGCAGTATTTT
TRBJ2-1 TRBD2 NA TRBV19 CATRSGGGYNEQFF TGTGCCACTCGTAGCGGGGGAGGCTACAATGAGCAGTTCTTC
TRBJ2-7 NA NA TRBV27 CASSWGGGREQYF TGTGCCAGCAGTTGGGGTGGGGGGCGCGAGCAGTACTTC
TRBJ2-7 TRBD1 NA TRBV7-9 CASSGTGGVPNYF TGTGCCAGCAGTGGGACAGGGGGTGTCCCTAACTACTTC
TRBJ2-1 TRBD1 NA TRBV15 CATSRPGTGVNEQFF TGTGCCACCAGCAGACCCGGGACAGGAGTAAATGAGCAGTTCTTC
TRBJ1-4 NA NA TRBV7-3 CASSLEAALTNEKLFF TGTGCCAGCAGCTTAGAGGCAGCCCTAACTAATGAAAAACTGTTTTTT
TRBJ1-2 NA NA TRBV6-1 CARGGGNYGYTF TGTGCCAGGGGAGGGGGTAACTATGGCTACACCTTC
TRBJ2-7 NA NA TRBV6-1 CASTGRYEQYF TGTGCCAGTACAGGGAGGTACGAGCAGTACTTC
TRBJ2-7 TRBD2 NA TRBV6-1 CASSESGLAIHEQYF TGTGCCAGCAGTGAAAGCGGACTAGCGATCCACGAGCAGTACTTC